This TCR beta chain originates from a study of human T cells and chemical hapten exposure (dated by TCRdb to the early 2020s). Context from the whole study: For sensitization, 2% DPC in acetone was applied to an approximately 2 cm by approximately 2 cm area of upper inner arm skin. Throughout the study period of roughly 24 weeks, patients also received therapeutic DPC doses to the scalp every week. Patch testing on the upper back used Finn chambers containing 0.01% DPC, with scoring done after 6 days according to International Contact Dermatitis Research Group standards. The patient cohort, mostly female, included alopecia areata with under or over 50% scalp involvement, alopecia totalis and alopecia universalis. Libraries were pooled for sequencing, and per-sample TCR yields varied mainly because of small differences in library volumes within the pool. The study tracked peripheral blood TCR repertoire changes in vivo during primary and secondary sensitization to the hapten diphenylcyclopropenone (DPC) in alopecia patients. Blood samples were taken from patients before sensitization (week 0) and at 2, 6 and about 24 weeks after DPC sensitization. About 27 alopecia patients gave blood for TCR sequencing at one to four time points (pre-sensitization, 2, 6 and 24 weeks). Study-wide conclusions, independent of this receptor: Compared with pre-sensitization or healthy control sets, expanded TCRs formed significantly more large CDR3 similarity clusters, which is consistent with antigen-driven responses. Because all patients had alopecia, a presumed autoimmune disease, the immune response of the patients might differ from that of healthy individuals. DPC sensitization did not change the number of TCRs with a frequency above 1 in 1000, and there was no evidence of changes in global repertoire structure. A positive correlation was found between the number of PT1 expanded TCRs and patch test score, with significance reached at thresholds 8, 16 and 32 but not 4. Repeated subsampling changed both the strength of the expansion versus patch-test correlation and the threshold at which the correlation became significant.

The time point label for this specimen denotes: patch test 3, about 24 weeks after DPC sensitization. In the paper's terms, the treatment or condition label means: therapeutic diphenylcyclopropenone sensitization with weekly scalp DPC. Blood at each patch-test visit was drawn before the patch test was applied. To be eligible, patients had to be aged 18 to 70, diagnosed with alopecia and judged suitable for DPC therapy, while pregnant patients were excluded. Unfractionated whole blood was collected in Tempus Blood RNA tubes, and total RNA was extracted from that blood. Libraries were constructed by RACE. Sequenced using a NextSeq 500. During library preparation, unique molecular identifiers were attached to individual cDNA molecules so that TCRs could be counted quantitatively and reproducibly. From each blood RNA sample, both TCR alpha and TCR beta chains were sequenced. As for the authors' bioinformatics: A median of about 87,000 TCRs per sample was observed, with a range of about 23,224 to 690,600. The Decombinator software suite was used to annotate the V, J and CDR3 of the TCR reads. For the PS versus PT1 abundance plots, all samples were subsampled to the same number of TCRs (28,000). TCRs were defined as expanded if absent before sensitization and observed at least eight times at the 2-week time point. TCRdb reran the public reads through fastp at Q25 and MiXCR, keeping productive beta chains. Rows with a matching CDR3 protein are joined into one entry that keeps the most common DNA and genes. These V and J calls derive from TCRdb rather than the authors' analysis. This sample gives roughly 64,000 distinct CDR3 sequences in total; approximately 11% of them show up just once. 2% to 3% of the sample comes from the top ten.

About this clonotype itself: Its antigen remains undetermined. No much larger clone is present one base from it, and per-base qualities are unavailable.

The sequence derives from a woman in her twenties or thirties with alopecia areata. Some clones in this sample may be carry-over from other donors' samples. Sequences were derived from whole blood, sampled in connection with sensitization to the hapten diphenylcyclopropenone (DPC).

The DNA sequence follows: TGTGCCAGCTCACGGACACTCCAAGAGACCCAGTACTTC. Its coded protein is CASSRTLQETQYF. Recombination joined TRBV18 with TRBJ2-5; 5 matching bases give a weak D call of TRBD1. Cut back by 4 bases and 1 base, the V and J ends lie 7 bases apart. Including the terminal cysteine and phenylalanine, the CDR3 comprises 13 residues. Of all the DNA, just the CDR3 is kept, 39 bases in frame from base 1. The CDR1 and CDR2 encoded by the germline V gene are KGHSH and LQKENI.